What follows are 21 T cell receptor beta chains derived from one specimen sequenced in a study of T cell repertoires in cytomegalovirus infection. TCRdb reprocessed the reads with MiXCR, giving one entry per CDR3 protein. The table includes approximately 97,000 distinct CDR3 sequences, approximately 15% detected once. Sequenced input: PBMCs. The receptors were sampled from a human donor in good health (CMV status not recorded). Some clones in this sample may be carry-over from other donors' samples.

This clonotype showed up many times. The chain uses TRBV7-9 and TRBJ1-6; D perhaps matches TRBD1 (6 bases). V shed 5 bases and J shed 8 bases, with 16 bases lying between them. The CDR3 has 15 residues. Per germline, CDR1 SEHNR and CDR2 FQNEAQ (reference sequence). CDR3 DNA: TGTGCCAGCAGCAACCGGGGGGCAGTGGATTCACCCCTCCACTTT. It codes for CASSNRGAVDSPLHF.

The chain uses TRBV6-5 and TRBJ2-7; no clear D. CDR3 length: 13 amino acids. V was clipped by 6 bases and J by 7 bases, with 16 bases between them. Germline CDR1 is MNHEY and CDR2 is SVGAGI. The CDR3 DNA is TGTGCCAGCAGACGTAAAAACGAAGGGGAGCAGTACTTC. It encodes CASRRKNEGEQYF.

The chain uses TRBV5-1 and TRBJ1-6; D is undetermined. Deletions cut 5 bases from V and 6 bases from J, with 12 bases between. The CDR3 is 14 residues long. CDR1 and CDR2 from the germline V gene are SGHRS and YFSETQ. CDR3 bases: TGCGCCAGCAGTGAACGGGTAGCTAATTCACCCCTCCACTTT. Its translation: CASSERVANSPLHF.

This sequence joins TRBV30 and TRBJ1-1; TRBD1 agrees at 7 bases. V lost 3 bases to trimming and J lost 3 bases; unmatched junction nucleotides: 10. Looked up from germline, CDR1 is GTSNPN and CDR2 is SVGIG (reference sequence). The CDR3 has 15 residues. The DNA of the CDR3 is TGTGCCTGGAGACGCGAGGGGGCTTCCCACACTGAAGCTTTCTTT. This translates into CAWRREGASHTEAFF.

This clonotype was detected only a few times. The V call is TRBV5-1, the J call TRBJ2-3, with D tentatively TRBD2 (6 bases). Trimming left V 4 bases short and J 2 bases short, with 11 bases between. Per germline, CDR1 SGHRS and CDR2 YFSETQ. There are 14 residues in the CDR3. CDR3 DNA sequence: TGCGCCAGCAGCGGGGGGAAGCCCACAGATACGCAGTATTTT. Amino acids: CASSGGKPTDTQYF.

This clonotype appeared a single time. V is TRBV4-2 and J is TRBJ2-5, with TRBD1 matching 7 bases. Trimming took 0 bases from V and 5 from J; bases not matched to a gene: 9. This CDR3 has 16 amino acids. Germline CDR1 LGHNA, CDR2 YNFKEQ. This chain's CDR3 is CASSQDGTDSRETQYF. CDR3 in DNA: TGTGCCAGCAGCCAAGATGGGACAGACTCCCGGGAGACCCAGTACTTC.

This clonotype was observed many times. This sequence joins TRBV7-2 and TRBJ1-4, with D maybe TRBD1 (6 bases). V gave up 5 bases and J gave up 7 bases, with 14 bases separating them. This CDR3 has 14 amino acids. CDR1 SGHTA and CDR2 FQGNSA come from the germline V gene. The CDR3: CASSQDRASEKLFF. The DNA for the CDR3 is TGTGCCAGCAGCCAGGACAGAGCTAGTGAAAAACTGTTTTTT.

Only one count was recorded for this clonotype. This may be a read error, as it is one base from a much larger clone. The chain has TRBV4-1 and TRBJ2-5; TRBD1 matches at 7 bases. This CDR3 is built from 18 residues. Looked up from germline, CDR1 is MGHRA and CDR2 is YSYEKL. V gave up 0 bases and J gave up 4 bases; unmatched junction bases: 14. The CDR3 DNA reads TGCGCCAGCAGCCAAGATACGTATCGAGACAGGGTTGCAGAGACCCAGTACTTC. This sequence encodes CASSQDTYRDRVAETQYF.

The table lists this clonotype with many counts. V and J are TRBV10-3 and TRBJ1-1; tentative D call: TRBD1 (5 bases). CDR1 and CDR2 (germline): ENHRY, SYGVKD. The CDR3 covers 11 residues. V was shortened by 5 bases and J by 8 bases, with 9 bases between the two germline ends. For the CDR3, the DNA is TGTGCCATCAGTCAGGGCTTCGAAGCTTTCTTT. Its protein product is CAISQGFEAFF.

The sample holds a few counts of this clonotype. V gene TRBV20-1 combines with J gene TRBJ2-7; D remains unclear. This CDR3 has 16 residues. The V end lost 0 bases, the J end lost 5 bases, and 20 bases lay between the germline ends. CDR1 and CDR2 (germline): DFQATT, SNEGSKA (reference sequence). CDR3 in DNA: TGCAGTGCTAGAGATAGAAACAGCCCGTTCCTTCACGAGCAGTACTTC. It encodes CSARDRNSPFLHEQYF.

This clonotype occurred a few times. This sequence joins TRBV19 and TRBJ1-1; D might be TRBD1 (5 bases). Per the germline V gene, CDR1 is LNHDA and CDR2 is SQIVND (reference sequence). This CDR3 has 15 residues. Trimming pared 4 bases from V and 1 base from J, leaving 13 bases between. The chain's CDR3 is CASSRRGAANTEAFF. The DNA for the CDR3 is TGTGCCAGTAGTAGGAGGGGCGCGGCGAACACTGAAGCTTTCTTT.

This clonotype was detected ten times or more. The V gene is TRBV20-1, the J gene TRBJ2-5; 9 positions agree with TRBD2. Per germline, CDR1 DFQATT and CDR2 SNEGSKA (reference sequence). CDR3 length equals 17 residues. V was pared by 6 bases and J by 3 bases, with 17 bases of the junction left unmatched. The CDR3 DNA follows: TGCAGTGCACCCGACTTCGCGGGGGGGTTAAGTAAAGAGACCCAGTACTTC. Amino acids: CSAPDFAGGLSKETQYF.

This clonotype was found a few times. V gene TRBV20-1 combines with J gene TRBJ1-1, with D tentatively TRBD1 (5 bases). This CDR3 is built from 13 residues. Germline lookup yields CDR1 DFQATT and CDR2 SNEGSKA (reference sequence). V was trimmed by 3 bases and J by 4 bases, leaving 12 bases between them. This chain's CDR3 is CSAREAGGTEAFF. CDR3 coding DNA: TGCAGTGCTAGGGAAGCCGGGGGCACTGAAGCTTTCTTT.

This clonotype is deemed medium-sized. The chain has TRBV5-5 and TRBJ2-2; D remains ambiguous. The germline gives CDR1 SGHKS, CDR2 YYEKEE (reference sequence). Between the trimmed V and J ends, which lost 4 bases and 1 base, there was a span of 5 bases. This CDR3 spans 13 amino acids. The CDR3 here is CASSHKNTGELFF. CDR3 nucleotides: TGTGCCAGCAGCCACAAGAACACCGGGGAGCTGTTTTTT.

The table lists this clonotype with a few counts. The gene calls are TRBV6-2 or TRBV6-3 and TRBJ1-2, with a possible D match to TRBD1 (5 bases). CDR3 size: 13 residues. The germline CDR1 and CDR2 sequences are MNHEY and SVGEGT. Trimming shortened V by 2 bases and J by 8 bases, and 12 bases separated the two germline ends. CDR3 amino acids: CASSYRGTTGYTF. The CDR3 DNA follows: TGTGCCAGCAGTTACCGGGGGACGACGGGCTACACCTTC.

J is TRBJ2-7 and V is TRBV7-2; 10 nucleotides match TRBD1. This CDR3 comprises 14 residues. CDR1 is SGHTA, CDR2 FQGNSA, per germline. J gave up 5 bases and V 5 bases, and 6 bases lay outside the gene matches. The CDR3 DNA is TGTGCCAGCAGCCCGACAGGGGGCTTGAACGAGCAGTACTTC. Amino acid sequence: CASSPTGGLNEQYF.

This rearrangement joins TRBV6-2 or TRBV6-3 to TRBJ2-1, with 7 bases aligning to TRBD1. This CDR3 comprises 14 residues. The germline V gene encodes CDR1 MNHEY and CDR2 SVGEGT. Losses at the gene ends were 6 bases for V and 4 bases for J; bases not matched to a gene: 6. The CDR3 is CASSKGATYNEQFF. For the CDR3, the DNA is TGTGCCAGCAGCAAGGGGGCTACATACAATGAGCAGTTCTTC.

The table lists this clonotype with a few counts. The rearrangement joins TRBV28 to TRBJ1-2; possible D gene TRBD1, 6 bases. Between the trimmed V and J ends, which lost 5 bases and 6 bases, there was a span of 13 bases. This CDR3 has 13 residues. Germline V gene sequence: CDR1 MDHEN, CDR2 SYDVKM. The DNA of the CDR3 is TGTGCCAGCAGTCGCGACAGGTTGGATGGCTACACCTTC. Amino acid sequence: CASSRDRLDGYTF.

This clonotype was picked up many times. The chain combines TRBV7-2 with TRBJ2-4; the D gene is possibly TRBD1 (6 bases). Trimming took 1 base from V and 9 from J, leaving 16 bases between them. The CDR3 totals 15 residues. CDR1 SGHTA and CDR2 FQGNSA come from the germline V gene. CDR3 nucleotide sequence: TGTGCCAGCAGCTTAGGCCAGCAGACAGGCAGCATTCAGTACTTC. Protein product: CASSLGQQTGSIQYF.

This chain connects TRBV7-4 to TRBJ2-5, with TRBD2 as a possible D gene (5 bases). The CDR3 runs to 14 residues. The V end lost 5 bases, the J end lost 4 bases, and 14 bases lay between the germline ends. Germline V gene lookup returns CDR1 SGHVT and CDR2 SQSDAQ. CDR3 in DNA: TGTGCCAGCAGCGCCCACCCGGCGGGAGAGACCCAGTACTTC. This codes for CASSAHPAGETQYF.

This clonotype was recorded many times. CDR3 protein: CASSPGATSYEQYF. CDR3 DNA: TGTGCCAGCAGTCCCGGTGCCACTTCCTACGAGCAGTACTTC. V usage is TRBV28 and J usage is TRBJ2-7, with no clear D. Germline loops: CDR1 MDHEN, CDR2 SYDVKM. This CDR3 is built from 14 residues. Trimming took 5 bases from V and 1 from J, leaving 12 bases between them.